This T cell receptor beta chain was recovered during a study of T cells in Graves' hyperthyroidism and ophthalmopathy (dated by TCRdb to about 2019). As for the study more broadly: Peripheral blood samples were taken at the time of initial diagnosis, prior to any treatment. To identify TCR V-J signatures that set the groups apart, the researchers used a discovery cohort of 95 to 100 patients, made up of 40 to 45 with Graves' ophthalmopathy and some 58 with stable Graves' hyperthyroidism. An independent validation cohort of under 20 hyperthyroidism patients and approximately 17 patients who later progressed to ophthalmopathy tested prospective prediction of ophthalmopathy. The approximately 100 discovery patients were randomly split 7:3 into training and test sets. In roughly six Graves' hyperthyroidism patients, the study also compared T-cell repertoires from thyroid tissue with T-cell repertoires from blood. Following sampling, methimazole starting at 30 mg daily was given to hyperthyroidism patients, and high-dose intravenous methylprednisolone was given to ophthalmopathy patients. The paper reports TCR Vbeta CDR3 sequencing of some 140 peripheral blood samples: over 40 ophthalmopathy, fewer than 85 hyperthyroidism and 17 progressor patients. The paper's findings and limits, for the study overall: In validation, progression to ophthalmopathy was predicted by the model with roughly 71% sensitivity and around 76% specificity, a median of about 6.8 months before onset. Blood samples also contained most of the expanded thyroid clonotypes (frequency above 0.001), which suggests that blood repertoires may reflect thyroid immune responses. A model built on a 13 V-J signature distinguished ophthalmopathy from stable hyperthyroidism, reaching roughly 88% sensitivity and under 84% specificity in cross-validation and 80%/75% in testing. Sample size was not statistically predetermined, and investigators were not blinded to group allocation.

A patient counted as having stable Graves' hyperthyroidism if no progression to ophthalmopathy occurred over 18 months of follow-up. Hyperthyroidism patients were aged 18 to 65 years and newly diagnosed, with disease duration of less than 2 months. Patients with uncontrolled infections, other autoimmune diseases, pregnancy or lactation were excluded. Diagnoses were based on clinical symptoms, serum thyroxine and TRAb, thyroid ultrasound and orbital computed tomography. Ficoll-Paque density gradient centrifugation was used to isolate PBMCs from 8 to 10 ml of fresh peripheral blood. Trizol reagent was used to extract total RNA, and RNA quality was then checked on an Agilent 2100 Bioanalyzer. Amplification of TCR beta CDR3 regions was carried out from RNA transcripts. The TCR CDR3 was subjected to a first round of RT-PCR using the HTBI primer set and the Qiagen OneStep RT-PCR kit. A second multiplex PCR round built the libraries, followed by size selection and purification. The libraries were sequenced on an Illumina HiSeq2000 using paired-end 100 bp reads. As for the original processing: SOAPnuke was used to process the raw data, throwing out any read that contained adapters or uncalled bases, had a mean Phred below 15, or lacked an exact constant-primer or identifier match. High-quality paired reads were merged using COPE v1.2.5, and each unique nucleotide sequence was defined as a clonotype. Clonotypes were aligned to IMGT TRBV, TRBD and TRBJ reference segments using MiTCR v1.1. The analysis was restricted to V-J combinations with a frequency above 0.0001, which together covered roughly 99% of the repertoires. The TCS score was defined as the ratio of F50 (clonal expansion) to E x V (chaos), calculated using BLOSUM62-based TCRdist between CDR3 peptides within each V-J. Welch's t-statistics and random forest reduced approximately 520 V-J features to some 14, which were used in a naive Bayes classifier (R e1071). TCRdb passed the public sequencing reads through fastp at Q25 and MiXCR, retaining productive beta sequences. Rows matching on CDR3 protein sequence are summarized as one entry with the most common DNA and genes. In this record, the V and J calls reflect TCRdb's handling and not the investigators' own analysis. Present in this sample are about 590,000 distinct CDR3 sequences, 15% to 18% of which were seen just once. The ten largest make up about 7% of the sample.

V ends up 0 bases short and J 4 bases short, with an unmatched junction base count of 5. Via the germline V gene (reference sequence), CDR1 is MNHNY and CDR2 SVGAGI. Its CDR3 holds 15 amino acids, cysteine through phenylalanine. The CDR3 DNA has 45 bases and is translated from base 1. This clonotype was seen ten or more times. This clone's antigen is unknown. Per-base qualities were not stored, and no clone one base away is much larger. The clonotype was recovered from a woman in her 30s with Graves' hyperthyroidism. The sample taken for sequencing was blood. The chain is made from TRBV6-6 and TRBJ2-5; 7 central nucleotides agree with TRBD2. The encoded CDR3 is CASSYSTGGSETQYF. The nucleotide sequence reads TGTGCCAGCAGTTACTCGACCGGGGGGTCAGAGACCCAGTACTTC.